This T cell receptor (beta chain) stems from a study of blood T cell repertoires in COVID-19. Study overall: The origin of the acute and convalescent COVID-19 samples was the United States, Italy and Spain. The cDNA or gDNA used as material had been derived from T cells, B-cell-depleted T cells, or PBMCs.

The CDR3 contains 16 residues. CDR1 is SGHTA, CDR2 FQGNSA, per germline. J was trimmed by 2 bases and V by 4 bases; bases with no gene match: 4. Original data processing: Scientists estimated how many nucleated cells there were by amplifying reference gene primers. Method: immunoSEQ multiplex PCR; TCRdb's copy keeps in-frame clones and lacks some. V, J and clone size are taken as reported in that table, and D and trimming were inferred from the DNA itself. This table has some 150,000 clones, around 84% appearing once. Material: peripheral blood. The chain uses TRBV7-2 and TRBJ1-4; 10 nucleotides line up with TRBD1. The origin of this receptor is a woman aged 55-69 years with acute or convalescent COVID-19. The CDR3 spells CASSSTGGLTNEKLFF. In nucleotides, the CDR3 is TGTGCCAGCAGCTCGACAGGGGGCTTGACTAATGAAAAACTGTTTTTT.